This TCR beta chain came from a study of blood T cell repertoires in COVID-19. In the study overall: Samples came from the United States, Italy and Spain, spanning acute and convalescent COVID-19. Sample material is recorded as cDNA or gDNA derived from T cells, B-cell-depleted T cells, or PBMCs.

The J segment lost 3 bases and the V segment lost 7 bases, leaving 7 bases of the junction unmatched. CDR3 length: 15 amino acids. From germline, CDR1 is SNHLY and CDR2 FYNNEI. Original data processing: Using reference gene primer amplification, nucleated cell counts were estimated. Only in-frame clones appear in the TCRdb table, and some are missing; sequencing was by immunoSEQ multiplex PCR. V and J calls and clone size come straight from that table; D and trimming were deduced from the DNA. The data contain roughly 99,000 clones, 70% to 90% of them singletons. Source material: peripheral blood. This sequence joins TRBV2 and TRBJ2-3; the match to TRBD2 covers 10 bases. The TCR was taken from a man in his forties with active or convalescent COVID-19. The CDR3 is CASTFLAGVTDTQYF. The CDR3 DNA follows: TGTGCCAGCACCTTCCTAGCGGGAGTAACAGATACGCAGTATTTT.